The 9 T cell receptor beta chains below were found in one sample sequenced in a study of T-cell reconstitution after alpha-beta-depleted transplantation in children. Preparation of the TCRbeta library involved a method that used unique molecular identifiers. A single record per CDR3 protein comes from TCRdb applying MiXCR to the PCR reads. The sample has some 260,000 distinct CDR3 sequences; roughly a quarter are singletons. Material: PBMCs, mostly from graft donor cells, obtained 360 days after TCRalphabeta/CD19-depleted stem cell transplant. The receptors stem from a female patient between 2 and 15 years old who had a stem cell transplant for congenital amegakaryocytic thrombocytopenia, so the T cells may come from the graft donor.

Worth noting for this clonotype: A read error is possible here, since a much larger clone lies one base away. The rearrangement joins TRBV28 to TRBJ2-7; D gene unclear. Germline CDR1 and CDR2: MDHEN and SYDVKM. This CDR3 contains 13 residues. Between the trimmed V and J ends, which lost 5 bases and 2 bases, there was a span of 10 bases. For the CDR3, the DNA is TGTGCCAGCAGTCCCGCGCCGACCTACGAGCAGTACTTC. It yields the protein CASSPAPTYEQYF.

The J gene is TRBJ2-2, the V gene TRBV10-3; tentatively, D is TRBD2 (6 bases). Germline CDR1 and CDR2: ENHRY and SYGVKD. The CDR3 runs to 14 residues. V was clipped by 9 bases and J by 0 bases, with 11 bases between them. CDR3 residues: CAIKLAANTGELFF. The CDR3 nucleotides read TGTGCCATTAAACTAGCAGCGAACACCGGGGAGCTGTTTTTT.

This clonotype was seen more than once but under ten times. The chain combines TRBV5-1 with TRBJ2-1; the D is unclear. Trimming cost V 2 bases and J 5 bases, with 11 bases left between them. Germline assignment: CDR1 SGHRS and CDR2 YFSETQ. The CDR3 has 14 residues. CDR3 bases: TGCGCCAGCAGCTTAAATAGTGTGGACAATGAGCAGTTCTTC. Amino acids: CASSLNSVDNEQFF.

This clonotype was seen more than once but under ten times. This chain uses TRBV20-1 with TRBJ2-7; D is undetermined. The CDR3 length is 12 residues. Germline-derived CDR1 and CDR2 are DFQATT and SNEGSKA (reference sequence). V was trimmed by 4 bases and J by 3 bases, leaving 10 bases between them. CDR3 nucleotide sequence: TGCAGTGCTAATCCTACAATCTACGAGCAGTACTTC. Protein: CSANPTIYEQYF.

The V call is TRBV9, the J call TRBJ2-7, with D possibly called TRBD1 or TRBD2 (5 bases each). V dropped 3 bases and J dropped 9 bases, with 13 bases sitting between them. The CDR3 is 12 amino acids. CDR1 is SGDLS and CDR2 is YYNGEE in the germline V gene. The CDR3 bases are TGTGCCAGCAGCGGTGTATCGAGGGGGCAGTACTTC. Translated: CASSGVSRGQYF.

This clonotype came up a few times. The rearrangement uses TRBV2 and TRBJ2-1; 9 bases fit TRBD2. The CDR3 runs to 15 residues. Germline-derived CDR1 and CDR2 are SNHLY and FYNNEI. V was clipped by 2 bases and J by 8 bases; unmatched bases: 7. The CDR3 here is CASSEWASGVDEQFF. CDR3 in DNA: TGTGCCAGCAGTGAATGGGCTAGCGGGGTAGATGAGCAGTTCTTC.

This clonotype has at least ten counts. This chain links TRBV29-1 with TRBJ1-5, with D possibly TRBD1 on 6 matching bases. The CDR3 runs to 13 residues. Germline-derived CDR1 and CDR2 are SQVTM and ANQGSEA. The ends were cut back, 6 bases at V and 4 bases at J, with 13 bases in the middle. CDR3 region: CSVQGHANQPQHF. The CDR3 nucleotides are TGCAGCGTCCAGGGGCACGCAAATCAGCCCCAGCATTTT.

The rearrangement joins TRBV20-1 to TRBJ1-1, with D possibly TRBD1 on 5 matching bases. In germline, CDR1 is DFQATT, CDR2 SNEGSKA (reference sequence). V lost 2 bases and J 4 bases, leaving 14 bases between the germline ends. The CDR3 covers 14 residues. This chain's CDR3 is CSARLGGSVTEAFF. In nucleotides, the CDR3 is TGCAGTGCTAGACTGGGGGGGAGCGTCACTGAAGCTTTCTTT.

The chain joins TRBV24-1 to TRBJ2-2; no reliable D call. The CDR3 consists of 15 residues. V lost 2 bases and J lost 6, with 12 bases in between. In germline, CDR1 is KGHDR, CDR2 SFDVKD. CDR3 sequence reads: CATSDSTGWPGELFF. CDR3 nucleotides: TGTGCCACCAGTGATTCAACTGGTTGGCCCGGGGAGCTGTTTTTT.